The subject of this entry is one T cell receptor (beta chain). Germline CDR1 and CDR2: SEHNR and FQNEAQ (reference sequence). The CDR3 loop spans 15 amino acids. Trimming pared 7 bases from V and 4 bases from J, leaving 19 bases between. Attachment of unique molecular identifiers was made to individual cDNA molecules. TCRdb independently ran MiXCR on the 5' RACE reads; one entry per CDR3 protein. The table has approximately 70,000 distinct CDR3 sequences, around 12% seen once. The sample comes from a study of early T cells in non-severe SARS-CoV-2 infection. Overall study context: Sequenced material consisted of bulk RNA (from unsorted whole blood), and chains were unpaired.

The V call is TRBV7-9, the J call TRBJ1-2; D remains unclear. This material consisted of whole blood, taken at baseline. The clonotype comes from an adult who was a healthcare worker with PCR-confirmed SARS-CoV-2 infection or an uninfected control (not recorded which). CDR3 sequence reads: CASTPPLALSYGYTF. The CDR3 DNA sequence: TGTGCCAGCACCCCTCCACTGGCCCTCAGCTATGGCTACACCTTC.